The source of this T cell receptor (beta chain) is a study of CD8+CD57+ T cells in acquired aplastic anemia. Study-wide background: DNA from sorted CD4+ and CD8+ cells averaged around 3.5 ug.

Whole-study results and caveats: In CD8+ cells, Simpson's diversity showed no significant difference between patients and controls. Some 31 shared CD8+ CDR3s appeared highly expressed within patients' immunodominant clones.

CDR1 and CDR2 from the germline V gene are SNHLY and FYNNEI. V dropped 11 bases and J dropped 2; count of bases not matched to a gene: 8. This CDR3 contains 15 residues. Comments on this clonotype: What it recognizes is unknown.

Sequencing was done on patients that had shown CD8+CD57+ cell expansion by flow cytometry. Patients were untreated when blood was sampled. Template material for TCR beta VDJ and CDR3 profiling consisted of genomic DNA. TCRdb independently ran MiXCR on the reads; one entry per CDR3 protein. The data contain around 170,000 distinct CDR3 sequences, less than 60% of them singletons. The sample was sorted CD4+, CD8+, or CD8+CD57+ T cells (not recorded which) from PBMCs. The chain has TRBV2 and TRBJ2-2; 10 bases match TRBD2. The receptor was isolated from a human donor with aplastic anemia. CDR3 sequence (DNA): TGTGCCGCACTAGCGGGGCCGATCAACACCGGGGAGCTGTTTTTT. Translating gives CAALAGPINTGELFF.